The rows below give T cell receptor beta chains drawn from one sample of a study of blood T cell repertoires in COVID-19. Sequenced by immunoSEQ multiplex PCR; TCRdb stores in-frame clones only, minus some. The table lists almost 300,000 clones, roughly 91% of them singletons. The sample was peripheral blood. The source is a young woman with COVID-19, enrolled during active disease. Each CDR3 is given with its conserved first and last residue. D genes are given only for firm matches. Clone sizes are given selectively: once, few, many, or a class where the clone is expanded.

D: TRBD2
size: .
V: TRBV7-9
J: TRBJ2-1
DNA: TGTGCCAGCAGCTTCGCGGGGGGTATCTACAATGAGCAGTTCTTC
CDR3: CASSFAGGIYNEQFF

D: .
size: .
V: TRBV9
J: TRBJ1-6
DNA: TGTGCCAGCAGAATCGGACAGAACCATAATTCACCCCTCCACTTT
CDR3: CASRIGQNHNSPLHF

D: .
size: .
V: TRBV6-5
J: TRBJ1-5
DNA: TGTGCCAGCAGGGTCAAGATACTTGGCAATCAGCCCCAGCATTTT
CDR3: CASRVKILGNQPQHF

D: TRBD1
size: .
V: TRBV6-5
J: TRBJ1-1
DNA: TGTGCCAGCAGTCCAGGGGGCGGGACTGAAGCTTTCTTT
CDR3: CASSPGGGTEAFF

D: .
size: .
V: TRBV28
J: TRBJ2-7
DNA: TGTGCCAGCAGTTTGGGTCTAGGAGAGCAGTACTTC
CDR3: CASSLGLGEQYF

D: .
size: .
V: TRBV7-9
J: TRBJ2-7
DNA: TGTGCCAGCAGCTTACCAGGGCTCTCCTACGAGCAGTACTTC
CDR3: CASSLPGLSYEQYF

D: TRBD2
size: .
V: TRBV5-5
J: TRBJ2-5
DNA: TGTGCCAGCAGCGGAATAGCGGGGGGCGGAGCGACCCAGTACTTC
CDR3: CASSGIAGGGATQYF

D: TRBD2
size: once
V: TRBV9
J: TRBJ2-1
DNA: TGTGCCAGCAGCGTAGGTCTAGCGGGGGGTTCCAGCTCCTACAATGAGCAGTTCTTC
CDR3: CASSVGLAGGSSSYNEQFF

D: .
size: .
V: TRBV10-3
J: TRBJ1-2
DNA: TGTGCCATCATGGGGGGGTTATATGGCTACACCTTC
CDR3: CAIMGGLYGYTF

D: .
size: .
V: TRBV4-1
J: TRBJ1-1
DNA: TGCGCCAGCAGCCCCAGAGAGCGGGGGAACACTGAAGCTTTCTTT
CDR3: CASSPRERGNTEAFF

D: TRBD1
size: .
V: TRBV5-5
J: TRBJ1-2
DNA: TGTGCCAGCAGCTTGACAGGGGGATATTCTGGCTACACCTTC
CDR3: CASSLTGGYSGYTF

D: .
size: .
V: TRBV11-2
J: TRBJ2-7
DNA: TGTGCCAGCAGCTTTTACCGACTATACTCCTACGAGCAGTACTTC
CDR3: CASSFYRLYSYEQYF

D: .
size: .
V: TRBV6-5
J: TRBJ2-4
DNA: TGTGCCAGCAGCGACCGGGGGGCCAAAAACATTCAGTACTTC
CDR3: CASSDRGAKNIQYF

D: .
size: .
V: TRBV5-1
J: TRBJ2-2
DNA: TGCGCCAGCAGCTTGGATGAGGGAATCGCGCCCGGGGAGCTGTTTTTT
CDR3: CASSLDEGIAPGELFF

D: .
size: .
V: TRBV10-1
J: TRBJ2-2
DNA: TGCGCCAGCAGGAGAGGAGTGCACGGGGGCACCGGGGAGCTGTTTTTT
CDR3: CASRRGVHGGTGELFF

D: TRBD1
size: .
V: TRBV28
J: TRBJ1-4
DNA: TGTGCCAGCAGTATCCCGGGACAGGCCATCTTTTTT
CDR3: CASSIPGQAIFF

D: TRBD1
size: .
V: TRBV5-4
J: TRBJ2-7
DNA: TGTGCCAGCAGCCCCGGGACAGGGGTTTACGAGCAGTACTTC
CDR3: CASSPGTGVYEQYF

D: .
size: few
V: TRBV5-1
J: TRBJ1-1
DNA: TGCGCCAGCAGCTCATCAGGGAGGAGTACTGAAGCTTTCTTT
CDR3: CASSSSGRSTEAFF

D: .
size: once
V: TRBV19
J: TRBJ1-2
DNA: TGTGCCAGTAACGAGGCCCTGAACTATGGCTACACCTTC
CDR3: CASNEALNYGYTF

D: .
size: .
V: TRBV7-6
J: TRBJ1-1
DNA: TGTGCCAGCAGCTTAGGGGGGGTCAGAAACACTGAAGCTTTCTTT
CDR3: CASSLGGVRNTEAFF

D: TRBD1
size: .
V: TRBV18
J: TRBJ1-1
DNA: TGTGCCAGCTCACCAGGGGGACAGGGGGCCTTCCCAGCTTTCTTT
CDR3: CASSPGGQGAFPAFF

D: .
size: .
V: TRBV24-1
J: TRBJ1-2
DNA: TGTGCCACCAGTGTGGGCAACTATGGCTACACCTTC
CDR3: CATSVGNYGYTF

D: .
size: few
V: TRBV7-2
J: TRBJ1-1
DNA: TGTGCCAGCAGCTTAGTCCAGGCCACTGAAGCTTTCTTT
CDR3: CASSLVQATEAFF

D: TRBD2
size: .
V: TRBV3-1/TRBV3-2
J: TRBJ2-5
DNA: TGTGCCAGCAGCCTTGGGCGGGGGGGCCGTGTGGAGACCCAGTACTTC
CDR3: CASSLGRGGRVETQYF

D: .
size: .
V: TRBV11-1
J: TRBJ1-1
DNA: TGTGCCAGCAGCTTAGATGGAGCGGTGAACACTGAAGCTTTCTTT
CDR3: CASSLDGAVNTEAFF

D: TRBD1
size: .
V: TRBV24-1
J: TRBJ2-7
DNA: TGTGCCACCAGTGGCCCCACAGGGGTCGAGCAGTACTTC
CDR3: CATSGPTGVEQYF

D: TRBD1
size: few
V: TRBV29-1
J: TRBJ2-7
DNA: TGCAGCGTAGGGGGACAGGGGCTCTACGAGCAGTACTTC
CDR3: CSVGGQGLYEQYF

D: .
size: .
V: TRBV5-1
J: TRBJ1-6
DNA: TGCGCCAGCAGCAGAAGTCCAGGGGACTATACACCCCTCCACTTT
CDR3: CASSRSPGDYTPLHF

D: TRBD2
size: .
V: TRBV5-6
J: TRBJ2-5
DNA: TGTGCCAGCAGCAGGACTAGTTCGTCAGCGGGAGAGACCCAGTACTTC
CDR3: CASSRTSSSAGETQYF

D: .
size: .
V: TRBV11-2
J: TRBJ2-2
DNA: TGTGCCAGCAGCCTAGCCTTTTCCCCCGCCGGGGAGCTGTTTTTT
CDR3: CASSLAFSPAGELFF

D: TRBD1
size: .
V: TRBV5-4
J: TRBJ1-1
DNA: TGTGCCAGCAGCGGGATGACAGGGGTCACTGAAGCTTTCTTT
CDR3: CASSGMTGVTEAFF

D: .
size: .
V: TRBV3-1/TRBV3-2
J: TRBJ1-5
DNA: TGTGCCAGCAGCCAAGGCTCAGGTACTGTTAGCAATCAGCCCCAGCATTTT
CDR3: CASSQGSGTVSNQPQHF

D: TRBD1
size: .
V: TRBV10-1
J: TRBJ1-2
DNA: TGCGCCAGCAGTGAGTCGGGACAGGGGTTCTATGGCTACACCTTC
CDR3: CASSESGQGFYGYTF

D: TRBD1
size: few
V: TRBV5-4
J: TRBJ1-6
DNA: TGTGCCAGCACCAATAGACGACAGGGAGGAGAGTCACCCCTCCACTTT
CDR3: CASTNRRQGGESPLHF

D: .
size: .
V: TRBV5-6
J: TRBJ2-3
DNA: TGTGCCAGCAGCTTGGATGACACAGGCACAGATACGCAGTATTTT
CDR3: CASSLDDTGTDTQYF

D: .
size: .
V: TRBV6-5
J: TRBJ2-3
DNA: TGTGCCAGCAGTTCCCGGGGGGCGGGCACAGATACGCAGTATTTT
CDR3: CASSSRGAGTDTQYF

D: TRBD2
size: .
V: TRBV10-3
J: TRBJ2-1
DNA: TGTGCCATCAGTTTCCTAGCGACTAGCGGGGGCCCAACAGTCTTC
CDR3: CAISFLATSGGPTVF

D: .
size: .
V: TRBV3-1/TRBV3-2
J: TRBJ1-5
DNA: TGTGCCAGCAGCCCACAGGACAACACAGGCCCCGGCGATCAGCCCCAGCATTTT
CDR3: CASSPQDNTGPGDQPQHF

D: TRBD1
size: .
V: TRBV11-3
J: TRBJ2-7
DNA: TGTGCCAGCAGCACCTCCGGGACAGGCTCCTACGAGCAGTACTTC
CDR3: CASSTSGTGSYEQYF

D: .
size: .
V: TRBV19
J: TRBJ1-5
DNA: TGTGCCAGTAGTATATTCGATCAGCCCCAGCATTTT
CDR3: CASSIFDQPQHF

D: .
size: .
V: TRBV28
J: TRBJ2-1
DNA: TGTGCCAGCAGCCTTCCTGTCCCTAACTCTTGGAATGAGCAGTTCTTC
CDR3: CASSLPVPNSWNEQFF

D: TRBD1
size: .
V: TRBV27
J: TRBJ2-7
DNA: TGTGCCAGCACGACAGGGGTTGGCTACGAGCAGTACTTC
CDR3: CASTTGVGYEQYF

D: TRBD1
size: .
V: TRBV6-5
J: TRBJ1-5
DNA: TGTGCCAGCAGCCTCGACAGGGTTAGCAATCAGCCCCAGCATTTT
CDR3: CASSLDRVSNQPQHF

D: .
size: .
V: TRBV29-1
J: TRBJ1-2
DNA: TGCAGCGGAGGATCAGCTAACTATGGCTACACCTTC
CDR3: CSGGSANYGYTF

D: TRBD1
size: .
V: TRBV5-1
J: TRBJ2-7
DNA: TGCGCCAGCAAGGTAGGGACAGGGCCCTACGAGCAGTACTTC
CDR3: CASKVGTGPYEQYF

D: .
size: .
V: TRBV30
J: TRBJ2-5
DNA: TGTGCCTGGAGTGTGTTTTTAGGAAGGGGGGGGGAGACCCAGTACTTC
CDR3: CAWSVFLGRGGETQYF

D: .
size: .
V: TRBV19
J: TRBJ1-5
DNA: TGTGCCAGTAGCCCAGGGGCCCCCGTTCTTTATAGCAATCAGCCCCAGCATTTT
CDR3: CASSPGAPVLYSNQPQHF

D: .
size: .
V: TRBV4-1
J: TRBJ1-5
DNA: TGCGCCAGCAGCCAAGATTTTAGGGGCCGCGCGAGTAGAAGCAATCAGCCCCAGCATTTT
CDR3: CASSQDFRGRASRSNQPQHF

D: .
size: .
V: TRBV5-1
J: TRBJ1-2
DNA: TGCGCCAGCAGCTCCTCCTTCTTTACCACGTCCGGGGGGAACTATGGCTACACCTTC
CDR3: CASSSSFFTTSGGNYGYTF

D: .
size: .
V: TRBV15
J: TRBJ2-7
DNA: TGTGCCACCAGCAGTTTTGCGGGAACCTACGAGCAGTACTTC
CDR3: CATSSFAGTYEQYF

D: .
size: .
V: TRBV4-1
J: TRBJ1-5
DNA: TGCGCCAGCAGCGACCAACGACTAATGAATTACAATCAGCCCCAGCATTTT
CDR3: CASSDQRLMNYNQPQHF

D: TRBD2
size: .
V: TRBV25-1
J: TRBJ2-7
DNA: TGTGCCAGCAGTGATCCTTCGGGGGGATACGAGCAGTACTTC
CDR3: CASSDPSGGYEQYF

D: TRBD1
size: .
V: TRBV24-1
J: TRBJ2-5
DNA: TGTGCCACCAGTGATACCCGGACAGGGAAAGAGACCCAGTACTTC
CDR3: CATSDTRTGKETQYF

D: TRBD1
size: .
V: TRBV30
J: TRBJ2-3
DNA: TGTGCCTGGAGTACGGGACAGGGAAACACAGATACGCAGTATTTT
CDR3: CAWSTGQGNTDTQYF

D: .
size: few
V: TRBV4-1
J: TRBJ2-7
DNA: TGCGCCAGCAGCCAAGCGGGGTGGGAGCAGTACTTC
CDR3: CASSQAGWEQYF

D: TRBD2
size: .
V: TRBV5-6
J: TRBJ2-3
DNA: TGTGCCAGCAGCTTACCCGGGACTATGGATACGCAGTATTTT
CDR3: CASSLPGTMDTQYF

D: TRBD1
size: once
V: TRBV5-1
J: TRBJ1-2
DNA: TGCGCCAGCAGCGTTACCACAGGGGCGCCTGGCTACACCTTC
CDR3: CASSVTTGAPGYTF